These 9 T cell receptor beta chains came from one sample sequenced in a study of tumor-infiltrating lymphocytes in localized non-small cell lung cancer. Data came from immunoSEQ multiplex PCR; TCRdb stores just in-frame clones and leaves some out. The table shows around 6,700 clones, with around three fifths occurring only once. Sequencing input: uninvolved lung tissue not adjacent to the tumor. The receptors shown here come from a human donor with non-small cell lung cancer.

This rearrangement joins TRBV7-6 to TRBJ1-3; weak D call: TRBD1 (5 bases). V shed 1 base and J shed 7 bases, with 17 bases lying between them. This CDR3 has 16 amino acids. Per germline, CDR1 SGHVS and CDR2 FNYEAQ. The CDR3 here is CASSLVAGTVENTIYF. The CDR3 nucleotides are TGTGCCAGCAGCTTAGTCGCAGGGACGGTCGAGAACACCATATATTTT.

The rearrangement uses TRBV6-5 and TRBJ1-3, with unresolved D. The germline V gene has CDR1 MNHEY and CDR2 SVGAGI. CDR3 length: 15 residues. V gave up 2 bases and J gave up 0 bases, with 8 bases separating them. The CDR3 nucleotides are TGTGCCAGCAGTTACGACCCCAGCTCTGGAAACACCATATATTTT. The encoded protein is CASSYDPSSGNTIYF.

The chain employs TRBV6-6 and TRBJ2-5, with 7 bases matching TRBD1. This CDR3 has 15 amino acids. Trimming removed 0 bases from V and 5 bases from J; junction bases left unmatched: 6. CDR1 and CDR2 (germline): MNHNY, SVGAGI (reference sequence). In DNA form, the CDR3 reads TGTGCCAGCAGTTACTCGTTAGGGGGCTTGGAGACCCAGTACTTC. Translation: CASSYSLGGLETQYF.

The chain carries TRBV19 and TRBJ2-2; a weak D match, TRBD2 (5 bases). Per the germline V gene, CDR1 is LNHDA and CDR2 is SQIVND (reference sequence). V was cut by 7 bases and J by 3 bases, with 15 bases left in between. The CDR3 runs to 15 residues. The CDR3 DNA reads TGTGCCAGTACCCTAGGAGGACTGGACACCGGGGAGCTGTTTTTT. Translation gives CASTLGGLDTGELFF.

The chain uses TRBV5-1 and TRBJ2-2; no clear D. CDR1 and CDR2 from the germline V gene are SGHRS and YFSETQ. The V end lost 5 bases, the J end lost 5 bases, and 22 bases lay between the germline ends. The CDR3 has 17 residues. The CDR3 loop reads CASSPAPGSERTGELFF. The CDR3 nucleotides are TGCGCCAGCAGTCCCGCTCCCGGATCCGAGAGGACCGGGGAGCTGTTTTTT. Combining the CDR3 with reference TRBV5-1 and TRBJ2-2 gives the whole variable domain KAGVTQTPRYLIKTRGQQVTLSCSPISGHRSVSWYQQTPGQGLQFLFEYFSETQRNKGNFPGRFSGRQFSNSRSEMNVSTLELGDSALYLCASSPAPGSERTGELFFGEGSRLTVL.

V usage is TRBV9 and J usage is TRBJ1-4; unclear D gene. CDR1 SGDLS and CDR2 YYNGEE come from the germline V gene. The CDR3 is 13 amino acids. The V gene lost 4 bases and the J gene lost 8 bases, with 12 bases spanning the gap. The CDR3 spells CASSLFSGEKLFF. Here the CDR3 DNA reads TGTGCCAGCAGCCTGTTTTCGGGGGAAAAACTGTTTTTT.

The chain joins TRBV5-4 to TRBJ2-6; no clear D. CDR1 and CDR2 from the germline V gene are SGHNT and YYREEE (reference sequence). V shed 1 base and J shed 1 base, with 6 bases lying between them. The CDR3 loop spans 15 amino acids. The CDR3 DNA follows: TGTGCCAGCAGCTTGAGGCAGTCTGGGGCCAACGTCCTGACTTTC. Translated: CASSLRQSGANVLTF. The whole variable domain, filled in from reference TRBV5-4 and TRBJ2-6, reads ETGVTQSPTHLIKTRGQQVTLRCSSQSGHNTVSWYQQALGQGPQFIFQYYREEENGRGNFPPRFSGLQFPNYSSELNVNALELDDSALYLCASSLRQSGANVLTFGAGSRLTVL.

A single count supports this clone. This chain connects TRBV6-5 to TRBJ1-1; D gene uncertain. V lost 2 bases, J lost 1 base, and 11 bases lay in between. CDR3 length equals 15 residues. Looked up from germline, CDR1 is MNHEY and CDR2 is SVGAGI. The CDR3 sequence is CASSYGGSQNTEAFF. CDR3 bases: TGTGCCAGCAGTTACGGCGGGTCCCAGAACACTGAAGCTTTCTTT.

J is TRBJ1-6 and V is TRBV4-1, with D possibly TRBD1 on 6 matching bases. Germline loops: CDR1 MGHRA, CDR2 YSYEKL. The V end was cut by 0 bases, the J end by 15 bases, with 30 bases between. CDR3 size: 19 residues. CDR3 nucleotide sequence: TGCGCCAGCAGCCAAGACTACAGCCGGGGTTTGGGGGCCCAGCTTCTCCTCCACTTT. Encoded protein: CASSQDYSRGLGAQLLLHF.